This TCR beta chain was sequenced for a study of shared clonotypes between healthy human individuals. V gave up 2 bases and J gave up 2 bases; unmatched junction bases: 2. The V gene's germline CDR1 is MGHDK and CDR2 SYGVNS. This CDR3 spans 16 amino acids. This table comes from immunoSEQ multiplex PCR, and its TCRdb copy is limited to in-frame clones, with some not included. The sample records hundreds of thousands of clones, 90% to 97% being singletons. This rearrangement joins TRBV25-1 to TRBJ2-7; 14 nucleotides align to TRBD2. The sample consisted of naive CD4+ T cells sorted from blood. Subset of the sample: CD45RA+ positively selected. The source of this sequence is a woman between 25 and 40 years old in good health. CDR3: CASSEPGLAGAYEQYF. For the CDR3, the DNA is TGTGCCAGCAGTGAACCGGGACTAGCGGGAGCCTACGAGCAGTACTTC.